This T cell receptor beta chain stems from a study of shared clonotypes between healthy human individuals. The protocol was immunoSEQ multiplex PCR, while the TCRdb copy is restricted to in-frame clones and leaves out a portion. The sample carries about 980,000 clones, 70% to 85% recorded once. V dropped 5 bases and J dropped 2 bases, with 9 bases sitting between them. CDR1 and CDR2 (germline): MGHDK, SYGVNS. The CDR3 is 13 amino acids. The TCR originated in a man aged 18 to 29 in good health. The chain uses TRBV25-1 and TRBJ1-2, with D unclear. Sequenced material: memory CD4+ T cells sorted from blood. The subset is: CD45RA-negative fraction. CDR3 sequence (DNA): TGTGCCAGCAGTCTGACGCTAAACTATGGCTACACCTTC. Its translation is CASSLTLNYGYTF.